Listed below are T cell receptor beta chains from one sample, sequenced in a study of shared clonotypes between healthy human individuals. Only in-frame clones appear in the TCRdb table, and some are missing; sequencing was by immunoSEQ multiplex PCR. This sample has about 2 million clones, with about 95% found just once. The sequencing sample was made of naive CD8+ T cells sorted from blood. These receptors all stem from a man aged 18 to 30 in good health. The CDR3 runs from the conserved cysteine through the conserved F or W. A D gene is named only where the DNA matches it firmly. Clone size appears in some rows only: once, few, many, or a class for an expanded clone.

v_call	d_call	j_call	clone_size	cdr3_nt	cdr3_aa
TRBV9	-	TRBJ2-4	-	TGTGCCAGCAGCGTAGGGGCGGAAAGCATTCAGTACTTC	CASSVGAESIQYF
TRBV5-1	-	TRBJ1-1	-	TGCGCCAGCAGCTCAAGGGACAAGAACACTGAAGCTTTCTTT	CASSSRDKNTEAFF
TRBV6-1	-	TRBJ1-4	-	TGTGCCAGCAGTGACTATGCTGAAGGTCTTAATGAAAAACTGTTTTTT	CASSDYAEGLNEKLFF
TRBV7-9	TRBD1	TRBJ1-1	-	TGTGCCAGCAGCTTGCCCCGGGACAGGGGACCCCAAACGGCTGAAGCTTTCTTT	CASSLPRDRGPQTAEAFF
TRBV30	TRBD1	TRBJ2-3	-	TGTGCCTGGAGTGCGGGGACAGATACAGATACGCAGTATTTT	CAWSAGTDTDTQYF
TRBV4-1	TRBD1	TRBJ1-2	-	TGCGCCAGCAGCCCAAGGACAGGGCCTAACTATGGCTACACCTTC	CASSPRTGPNYGYTF
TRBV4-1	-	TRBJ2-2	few	TGCGCCAGCAGCCAAGGAATCATAGCGGCCGGGGAGCTGTTTTTT	CASSQGIIAAGELFF
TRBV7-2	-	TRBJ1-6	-	TGTGCCAGCAGCTTAGTTACCATCGGGTCACCCCTCCACTTT	CASSLVTIGSPLHF
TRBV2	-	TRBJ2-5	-	TGTGCCAGCAGAGGTAGCGGATCCCCCGGATGGGAGACCCAGTACTTC	CASRGSGSPGWETQYF
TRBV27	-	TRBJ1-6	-	TGTGCCAGCAGTCCAGACAGCCCGAGCTCCTATAATTCACCCCTCCACTTT	CASSPDSPSSYNSPLHF
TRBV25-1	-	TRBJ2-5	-	TGTGCCAGCAGTGAACTAGAGATGGAAGAGACCCAGTACTTC	CASSELEMEETQYF
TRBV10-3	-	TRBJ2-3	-	TGTGCCATCAGTGAAGTGGTGCCCTCAGGCACAGATACGCAGTATTTT	CAISEVVPSGTDTQYF
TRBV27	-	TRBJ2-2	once	TGTGCCAGCAGCCTTCTGGGAGGTACCGGGGAGCTGTTTTTT	CASSLLGGTGELFF
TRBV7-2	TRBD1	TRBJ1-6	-	TGTGCCAGCAGCCTGAGGACAGGGTGGGATAATTCACCCCTCCACTTT	CASSLRTGWDNSPLHF
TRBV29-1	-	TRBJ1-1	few	TGCAGCGTTGGGTTGGACACTGAAGCTTTCTTT	CSVGLDTEAFF
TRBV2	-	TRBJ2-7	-	TGTGCCAGCATCCTTGTCGCTGGCTACGAGCAGTACTTC	CASILVAGYEQYF
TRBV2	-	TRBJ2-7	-	TGTGCCAGCGGTTGGACAGCTCGAAGAGGGTACGAGCAGTACTTC	CASGWTARRGYEQYF
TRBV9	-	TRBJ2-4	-	TGTGCCAGCAGCGTAGGTGCAGGGATTAGCATTCAGTACTTC	CASSVGAGISIQYF
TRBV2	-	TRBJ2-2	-	TGTGCCACCATGGAGGAATTCTCCGGCGGGGAGCTGTTTTTT	CATMEEFSGGELFF
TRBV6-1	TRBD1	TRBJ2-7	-	TGTGCCAGCAGTGAAGGGCAGGGGGCTTCTTACGAGCAGTACTTC	CASSEGQGASYEQYF
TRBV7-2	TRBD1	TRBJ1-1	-	TGTGCCAGCAGCTTAGCGGCGGGGACAGGAGAAGCTTTCTTT	CASSLAAGTGEAFF
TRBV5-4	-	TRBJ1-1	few	TGTGCCAGCAGACACAACAATGAAGCTTTCTTT	CASRHNNEAFF
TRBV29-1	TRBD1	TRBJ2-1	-	TGCAGCGTTGGTGGGCAGGGGGTCTACAATGAGCAGTTCTTC	CSVGGQGVYNEQFF
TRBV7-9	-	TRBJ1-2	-	TGTGCCAGCAGCCCCCGGGAGTTGGTCTATGGCTACACCTTC	CASSPRELVYGYTF
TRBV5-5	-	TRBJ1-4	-	TGTGCCAGCAGCTTGGATGGCGGGGAAAAACTGTTTTTT	CASSLDGGEKLFF
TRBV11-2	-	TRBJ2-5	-	TGTGCCAGCAGCTTCAGCGGGGAGACCCAGTACTTC	CASSFSGETQYF
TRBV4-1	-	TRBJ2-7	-	TGCGCCAGCAGCCAAGAAGGAGGGGGGTCCTACGAGCAGTACTTC	CASSQEGGGSYEQYF
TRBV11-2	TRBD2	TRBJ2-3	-	TGTGCCAGCAGCTTAGCTGGGCGGGAGGGAGATACGCAGTATTTT	CASSLAGREGDTQYF
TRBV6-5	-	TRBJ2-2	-	TGTGCCAGCAGTTACTCCCGGGACCGAAGAGGCGGGGAGCTGTTTTTT	CASSYSRDRRGGELFF
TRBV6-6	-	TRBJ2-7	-	TGTGCCAGCAGTTACCTACAACCGGGCCCCCCGTCGAACTTC	CASSYLQPGPPSNF
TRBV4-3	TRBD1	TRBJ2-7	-	TGCGCCAGCAGCCAAGATTGGGGACAGGGCTACGAGCAGTACTTC	CASSQDWGQGYEQYF
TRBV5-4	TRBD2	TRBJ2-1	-	TGTGCCAGCAGCTTGGCCGTAGCGGGCATTGACAATGAGCAGTTCTTC	CASSLAVAGIDNEQFF
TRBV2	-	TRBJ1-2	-	TGTGCCAGCAGTGTCGCTAGTTTGGAGTATGGCTACACCTTC	CASSVASLEYGYTF
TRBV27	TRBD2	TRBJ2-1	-	TGTGCCAGCAGCGGGACTAGCGCCGAGCAGTTCTTC	CASSGTSAEQFF
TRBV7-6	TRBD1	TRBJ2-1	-	TGTGCCAGCAGCCGATCAGGGGGCAATGAGCAGTTCTTC	CASSRSGGNEQFF
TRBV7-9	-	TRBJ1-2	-	TGTGCCAGCAGCTCCGGAGTTGGCTACACCTTC	CASSSGVGYTF
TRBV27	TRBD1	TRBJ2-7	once	TGTGCCAGCAGCCCGACAGGGGGAGAGCAGTACTTC	CASSPTGGEQYF
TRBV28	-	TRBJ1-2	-	TGTGCCAGCAGCCTCAGAGGGGCAGGGAATGGCTACACCTTC	CASSLRGAGNGYTF
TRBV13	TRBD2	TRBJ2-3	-	TGTGCCAGCAGCCCGGGGGGAGAGGCAGATACGCAGTATTTT	CASSPGGEADTQYF
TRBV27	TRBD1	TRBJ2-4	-	TGTGCCAGCAGTTCCGCACCGGGACAGGGGCCTCCCGGTAGCGTCTTC	CASSSAPGQGPPGSVF
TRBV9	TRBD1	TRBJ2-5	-	TGTGCCAGCAGCGCGGGACAGAGCCTTATTGAGGGCCAAGAGACCCAGTACTTC	CASSAGQSLIEGQETQYF
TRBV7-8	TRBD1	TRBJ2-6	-	TGTGCCAGCAGCTTAGTCGGTGACAGGGCCTCTGGGGCCAACGTCCTGACTTTC	CASSLVGDRASGANVLTF
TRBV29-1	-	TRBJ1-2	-	TGCAGCGGTGTCGGGCAGGGCGACTATGGCTACACCTTC	CSGVGQGDYGYTF
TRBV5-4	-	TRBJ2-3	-	TGTGCCAGCAGCTTAACGCGGGCCGGCACAGATACGCAGTATTTT	CASSLTRAGTDTQYF
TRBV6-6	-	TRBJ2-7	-	TGTGCCAGCAGTCCTGACAGTTCCTACGAGCAGTACTTC	CASSPDSSYEQYF
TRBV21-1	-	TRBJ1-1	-	TGTGCCAGGGCGGACAGGGCCGGCACTGAAGCTTTCTTT	CARADRAGTEAFF
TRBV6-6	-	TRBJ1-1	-	TGTGCCAGCAGTTACCCTTACAGGGCCATCAACACTGAAGCTTTCTTT	CASSYPYRAINTEAFF
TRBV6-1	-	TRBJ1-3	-	TGTGCCAGCAGTGAATTGGTTACGCCGAATCCGGACACCATATATTTT	CASSELVTPNPDTIYF
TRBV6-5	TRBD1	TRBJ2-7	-	TGTGCCAGCAGTCGGACAGGGGGTGGCAACGAGCAGTACTTC	CASSRTGGGNEQYF
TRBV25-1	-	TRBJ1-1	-	TGTGCCAGCAGTGAAAGAGTTCAGGGCGGGACTGAAGCTTTCTTT	CASSERVQGGTEAFF
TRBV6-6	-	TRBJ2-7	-	TGTGCCAGCAGTTCTCCCCGGGACACAAAAGGGTACGAGCAGTACTTC	CASSSPRDTKGYEQYF
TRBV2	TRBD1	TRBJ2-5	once	TGTGCCAGCAGGACGACAGGGGGCGAAGAGACCCAGTACTTC	CASRTTGGEETQYF